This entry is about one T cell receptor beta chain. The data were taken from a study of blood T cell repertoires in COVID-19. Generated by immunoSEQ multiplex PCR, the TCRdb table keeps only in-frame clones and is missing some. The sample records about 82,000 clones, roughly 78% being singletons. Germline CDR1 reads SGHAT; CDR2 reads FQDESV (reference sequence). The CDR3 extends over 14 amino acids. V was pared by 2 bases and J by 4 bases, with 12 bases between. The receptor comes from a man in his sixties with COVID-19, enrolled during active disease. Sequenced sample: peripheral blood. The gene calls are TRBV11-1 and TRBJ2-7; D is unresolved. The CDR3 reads CASSLRGERYEQYF. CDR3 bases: TGTGCCAGCAGCTTAAGAGGCGAGAGGTACGAGCAGTACTTC.